This T cell receptor (beta chain) was obtained from a study of regulatory T cells in long-lasting Graves disease. Stated time point: newly diagnosed GD, antithyroid drugs for less than 3 months. Scientists built the TCR library using RNA that was extracted from PBMCs. Trimming stripped 4 bases from V and 0 bases from J, with 12 bases between. Germline V lookup: CDR1 SQVTM, CDR2 ANQGSEA. The CDR3 totals 14 residues. This clonotype was recorded a few times. Sequencing libraries for TCR beta were prepared with iRepertoire HTBI primers and Arm-PCR of CDR3 regions. TCRdb redid the calling of the multiplex PCR reads with MiXCR, one entry per CDR3 protein. Of hundreds of thousands of distinct CDR3 sequences in the sample, roughly 14% were seen once. The same specimen was also included in a second study, on T cells in Graves' hyperthyroidism and ophthalmopathy.

The clonotype comes from a man aged 30 to 39 with Graves disease. The chain combines TRBV29-1 with TRBJ1-2; D unresolved. This sample comprised peripheral blood mononuclear cells (PBMCs), obtained at new diagnosis, from a patient treated with antithyroid drugs. The CDR3 sequence is CSVAVTPANYGYTF. The CDR3 bases are TGCAGCGTTGCGGTGACACCGGCTAACTATGGCTACACCTTC.